This T cell receptor beta chain was documented in a study of OX40 agonist ivuxolimab in advanced cancers. Study-level results: Expanded clones belonging to CD8+ T cells outnumbered, on average, those of CD4+.

V was clipped by 4 bases and J by 2 bases; unmatched bases: 0. The CDR3 is made up of 15 amino acids. Looked up from germline, CDR1 is SGHAT and CDR2 is FQNNGV. Comment on this clone: Its specificity is unknown.

The data were produced by immunoSEQ multiplex PCR, yet TCRdb's version contains in-frame clones alone and is incomplete. The sample has 77,000 or so clones; 90% are singletons. This sample comprised CD4+ or CD8+ T cells sorted from blood, obtained in a trial of the OX40 agonist ivuxolimab. This clonotype originated in an adult with an advanced solid tumor such as melanoma, head and neck, liver or kidney cancer. V gene TRBV11-2 combines with J gene TRBJ2-5; the match to TRBD2 covers 14 bases. DNA for the CDR3: TGTGCCAGCAGCTGGACTAGCGGGGGGCAAGAGACCCAGTACTTC. It encodes CASSWTSGGQETQYF.